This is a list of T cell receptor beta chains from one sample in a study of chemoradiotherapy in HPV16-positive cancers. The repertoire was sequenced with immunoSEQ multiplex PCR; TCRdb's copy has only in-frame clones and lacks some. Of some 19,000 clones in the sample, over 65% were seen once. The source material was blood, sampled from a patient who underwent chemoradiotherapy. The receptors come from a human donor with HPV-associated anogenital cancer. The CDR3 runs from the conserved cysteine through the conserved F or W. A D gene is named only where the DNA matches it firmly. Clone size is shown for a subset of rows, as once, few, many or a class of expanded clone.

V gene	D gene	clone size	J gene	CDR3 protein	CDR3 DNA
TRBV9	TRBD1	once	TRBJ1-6	CASSAVDRVADSPLHF	TGTGCCAGCAGCGCCGTCGACAGGGTAGCGGATTCACCCCTCCACTTT
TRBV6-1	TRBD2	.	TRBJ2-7	CASGTGTSDSYEQYF	TGTGCCAGCGGAACGGGGACTAGCGACTCCTACGAGCAGTACTTC
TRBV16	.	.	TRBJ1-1	CASSQYAWNTEAFF	TGTGCCAGCAGCCAATATGCTTGGAACACTGAAGCTTTCTTT
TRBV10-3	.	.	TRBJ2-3	CAIAWSSTDTQYF	TGTGCCATCGCATGGAGCTCCACAGATACGCAGTATTTT
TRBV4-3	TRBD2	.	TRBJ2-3	CASSLGGGRTDTQYF	TGCGCCAGCAGCCTCGGGGGGGGACGCACAGATACGCAGTATTTT
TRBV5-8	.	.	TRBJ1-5	CASSLVGAGSNQPQHF	TGTGCCAGCAGCTTGGTTGGGGCAGGTAGCAATCAGCCCCAGCATTTT
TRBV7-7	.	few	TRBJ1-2	CASSFHPEGVYGYTF	TGTGCCAGCAGCTTTCACCCGGAGGGGGTGTATGGCTACACCTTC
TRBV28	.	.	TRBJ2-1	CASGGHNYNEQFF	TGTGCCAGCGGGGGGCATAACTACAATGAGCAGTTCTTC
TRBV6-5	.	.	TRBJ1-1	CASGAGTEAFF	TGTGCCAGCGGTGCGGGGACTGAAGCTTTCTTT
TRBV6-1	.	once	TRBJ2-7	CASSERQTPSYEQYF	TGTGCCAGCAGTGAACGACAGACTCCTTCCTACGAGCAGTACTTC
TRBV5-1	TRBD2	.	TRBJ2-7	CASSLVVSGGFYEQYF	TGCGCCAGCAGCTTGGTAGTTAGCGGGGGGTTCTACGAGCAGTACTTC
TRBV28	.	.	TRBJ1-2	CASSFKGYYGYTF	TGTGCCAGCAGTTTTAAAGGATACTATGGCTACACCTTC
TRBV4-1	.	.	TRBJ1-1	CASSLAFLGENTEAFF	TGCGCCAGCAGCCTCGCCTTTCTTGGAGAGAACACTGAAGCTTTCTTT
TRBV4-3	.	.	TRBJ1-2	CASSQDTNGYGYTF	TGCGCCAGCAGCCAAGACACTAACGGGTATGGCTACACCTTC
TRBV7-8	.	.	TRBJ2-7	CASSSRWEDEQYF	TGTGCCAGCAGCTCAAGGTGGGAGGACGAGCAGTACTTC
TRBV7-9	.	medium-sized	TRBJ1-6	CASRQYQNNSPLHF	TGTGCCAGCCGACAATACCAAAATAATTCACCCCTCCACTTT
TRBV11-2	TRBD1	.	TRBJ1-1	CASSPSAQGTEAFF	TGTGCCAGCAGCCCGTCAGCACAGGGGACTGAAGCTTTCTTT
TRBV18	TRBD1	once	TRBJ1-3	CASSSDRGGNTIYF	TGTGCCAGCTCATCCGACAGGGGTGGAAACACCATATATTTT
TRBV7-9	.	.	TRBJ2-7	CASSLEVNFYEQYF	TGTGCCAGCAGCTTAGAAGTGAACTTCTACGAGCAGTACTTC
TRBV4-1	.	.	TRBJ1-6	CASSQDPLGSSYNSPLHF	TGCGCCAGCAGCCAAGATCCGTTGGGGAGCTCCTATAATTCACCCCTCCACTTT
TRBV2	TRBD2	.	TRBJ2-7	CASSHTTSGVRIYEQYF	TGTGCCAGCAGTCATACGACTAGCGGGGTAAGGATCTACGAGCAGTACTTC
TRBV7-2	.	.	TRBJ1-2	CASSFYGQIGSGYTF	TGTGCCAGCAGCTTTTATGGGCAGATTGGAAGTGGCTACACCTTC
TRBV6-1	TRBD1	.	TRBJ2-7	CASTIGQGGFHEQYF	TGTGCCAGCACCATCGGACAGGGGGGCTTCCACGAGCAGTACTTC
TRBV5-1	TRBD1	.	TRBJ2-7	CASSPGQGAPYEQYF	TGCGCCAGCAGCCCGGGACAGGGGGCACCTTACGAGCAGTACTTC
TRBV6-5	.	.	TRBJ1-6	CASSYLGDSPLHF	TGTGCCAGCAGTTACCTGGGGGATTCACCCCTCCACTTT
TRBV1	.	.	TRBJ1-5	CTSITRDREGSDQPQHF	TGCACCAGCATCACGAGGGACAGGGAAGGGAGCGATCAGCCCCAGCATTTT
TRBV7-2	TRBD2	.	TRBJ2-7	CASSPHSGGASDEQYF	TGTGCCAGCAGCCCTCATAGCGGGGGGGCCTCGGACGAGCAGTACTTC
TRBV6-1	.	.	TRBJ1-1	CASSQQTYSTEAFF	TGTGCCAGCAGTCAACAGACATACAGCACTGAAGCTTTCTTT
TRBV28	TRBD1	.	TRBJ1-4	CASRTGGEKLFF	TGTGCCAGCAGGACAGGGGGAGAAAAACTGTTTTTT
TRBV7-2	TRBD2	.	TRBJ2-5	CASSSGGGQETQYF	TGTGCCAGCAGCTCCGGGGGGGGCCAAGAGACCCAGTACTTC
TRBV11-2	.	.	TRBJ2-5	CASSQATGVYQTQYF	TGTGCCAGCAGCCAAGCGACGGGGGTTTATCAGACCCAGTACTTC
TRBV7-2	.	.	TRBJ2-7	CASSSPNRYEQYF	TGTGCCAGCAGCTCCCCCAATCGCTACGAGCAGTACTTC
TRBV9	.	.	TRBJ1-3	CASSVAGRGSGNTIYF	TGTGCCAGCAGCGTAGCGGGGCGGGGCTCTGGAAACACCATATATTTT
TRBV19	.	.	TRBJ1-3	CATSLSWHSGNTIYF	TGTGCCACTTCCCTCTCCTGGCACTCTGGAAACACCATATATTTT
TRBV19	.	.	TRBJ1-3	CASSGGGPRSGNTIYF	TGTGCCAGTAGTGGCGGCGGGCCGCGTTCTGGAAACACCATATATTTT
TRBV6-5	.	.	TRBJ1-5	CASSYSRFQPQHF	TGTGCCAGCAGTTACTCGAGGTTTCAGCCCCAGCATTTT
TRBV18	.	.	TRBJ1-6	CASSTDSWESPLHF	TGTGCCAGCTCTACGGACTCCTGGGAGTCACCCCTCCACTTT
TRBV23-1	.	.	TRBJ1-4	CASRTFINEKLFF	TGCGCCAGCAGGACCTTCATTAATGAAAAACTGTTTTTT
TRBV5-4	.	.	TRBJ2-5	CASRGRRGETQYF	TGTGCCAGCAGGGGGAGAAGGGGGGAGACCCAGTACTTC
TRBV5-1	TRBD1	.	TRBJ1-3	CASSFTGGGNTIYF	TGCGCCAGCAGCTTCACAGGGGGCGGTAACACCATATATTTT
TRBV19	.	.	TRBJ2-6	CASSIGNVWGRGSGANVLTF	TGTGCCAGTAGTATAGGGAACGTTTGGGGGCGCGGATCTGGGGCCAACGTCCTGACTTTC
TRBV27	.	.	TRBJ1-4	CASSSLATNEKLFF	TGTGCCAGCAGCTCGCTCGCAACTAATGAAAAACTGTTTTTT
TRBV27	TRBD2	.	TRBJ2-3	CASSFGLAGTTDTQYF	TGTGCCAGCAGTTTCGGACTAGCGGGGACCACAGATACGCAGTATTTT
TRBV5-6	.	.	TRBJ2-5	CASSLLTSAQETQYF	TGTGCCAGCAGCTTGTTGACTTCGGCGCAAGAGACCCAGTACTTC
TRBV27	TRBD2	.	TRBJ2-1	CASTPSLARNEQFF	TGTGCCAGCACCCCCTCACTAGCGCGCAATGAGCAGTTCTTC
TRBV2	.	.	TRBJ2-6	CAKDQGANVLTF	TGTGCCAAAGATCAAGGGGCCAACGTCCTGACTTTC
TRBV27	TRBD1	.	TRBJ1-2	CARYDRGRNYGYTF	TGTGCCAGGTACGACAGGGGAAGAAACTATGGCTACACCTTC
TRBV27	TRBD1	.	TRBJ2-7	CASSKGGGGSYEQYF	TGTGCCAGCAGCAAAGGGGGCGGCGGATCCTACGAGCAGTACTTC
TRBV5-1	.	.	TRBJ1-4	CASSLAPTGTNEKLFF	TGCGCCAGCAGCTTGGCCCCAACTGGGACTAATGAAAAACTGTTTTTT
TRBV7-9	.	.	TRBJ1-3	CASSSGESFGNTIYF	TGTGCCAGCAGCTCAGGGGAAAGCTTTGGAAACACCATATATTTT
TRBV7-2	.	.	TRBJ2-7	CASKTRVAARREQYF	TGTGCCAGCAAAACTCGGGTAGCCGCACGGAGGGAGCAGTACTTC
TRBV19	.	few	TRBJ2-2	CVVRGSNTGELFF	TGTGTCGTACGGGGCAGTAACACCGGGGAGCTGTTTTTT
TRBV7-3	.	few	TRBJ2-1	CASSPPGDYNEQFF	TGTGCCAGCAGCCCACCCGGGGATTACAATGAGCAGTTCTTC
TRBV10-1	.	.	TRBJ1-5	CASSERVHQPQHF	TGCGCCAGCAGTGAAAGGGTCCATCAGCCCCAGCATTTT
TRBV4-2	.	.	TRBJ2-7	CASSQEGSAQTYEQYF	TGTGCCAGCAGCCAAGAAGGGTCAGCTCAAACCTACGAGCAGTACTTC
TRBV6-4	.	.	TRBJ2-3	CASSGGATDTQYF	TGTGCCAGCAGTGGGGGGGCCACAGATACGCAGTATTTT
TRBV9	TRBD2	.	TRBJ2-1	CASSVAGLADAQRNEQFF	TGTGCCAGCAGCGTAGCTGGCCTAGCGGACGCCCAGAGGAATGAGCAGTTCTTC
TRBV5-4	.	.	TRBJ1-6	CASSLEVRVGSPLHF	TGTGCCAGCAGCTTGGAAGTCAGAGTGGGATCACCCCTCCACTTT